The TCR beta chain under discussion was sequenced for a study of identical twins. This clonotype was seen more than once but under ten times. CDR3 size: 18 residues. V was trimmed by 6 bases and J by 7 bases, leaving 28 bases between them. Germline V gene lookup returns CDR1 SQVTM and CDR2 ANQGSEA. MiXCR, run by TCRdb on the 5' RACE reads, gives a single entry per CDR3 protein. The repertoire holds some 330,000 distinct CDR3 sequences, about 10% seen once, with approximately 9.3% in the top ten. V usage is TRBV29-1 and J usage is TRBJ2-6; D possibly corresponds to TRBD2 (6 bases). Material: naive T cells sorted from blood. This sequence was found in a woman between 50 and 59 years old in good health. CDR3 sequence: CSVILSGPAGSSANVLTF. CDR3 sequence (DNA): TGCAGCGTAATCTTGAGTGGCCCGGCGGGGAGCAGCGCCAACGTCCTGACTTTC.